This T cell receptor (beta chain) is from a study of cytomegalovirus exposure and HLA in healthy donors. The study ran its PCR with 60 Vbeta and 13 Jbeta primers. In the source study's methods: The authors later counted 70 million to 85 million unique TCR beta chains, roughly 11 million of them shared. Only in-frame clones appear in the TCRdb table, and some are missing; sequencing was by immunoSEQ multiplex PCR. V, J and clone size are those of that table, while D and trimming were read from the DNA. The repertoire has approximately 300,000 clones, over 70% of them found once; the top ten carry roughly 0.3%. A single count supports this clone. The antigen is not known. Donors were ostensibly healthy at sampling, although undocumented immune exposures were probable. Trimming cost V 1 base and J 1 base; bases outside gene matches: 3. CDR1 is SGHNT and CDR2 is YYREEE in the germline V gene (reference sequence). There are 16 residues in the CDR3.

Regarding the study as a whole: Within an earlier analysis, most TCR beta V segments proved productive either about 87% or about 30% of the time.

The sequence came from a girl aged 2 to 9 in good health and CMV-seronegative. Sequencing was performed on PBMCs. The chain has TRBV5-4 and TRBJ2-2; 8 nucleotides line up with TRBD1. The CDR3 sequence: CASSLIGQGNTGELFF. In nucleotides, the CDR3 is TGTGCCAGCAGCTTGATCGGACAGGGGAACACCGGGGAGCTGTTTTTT.